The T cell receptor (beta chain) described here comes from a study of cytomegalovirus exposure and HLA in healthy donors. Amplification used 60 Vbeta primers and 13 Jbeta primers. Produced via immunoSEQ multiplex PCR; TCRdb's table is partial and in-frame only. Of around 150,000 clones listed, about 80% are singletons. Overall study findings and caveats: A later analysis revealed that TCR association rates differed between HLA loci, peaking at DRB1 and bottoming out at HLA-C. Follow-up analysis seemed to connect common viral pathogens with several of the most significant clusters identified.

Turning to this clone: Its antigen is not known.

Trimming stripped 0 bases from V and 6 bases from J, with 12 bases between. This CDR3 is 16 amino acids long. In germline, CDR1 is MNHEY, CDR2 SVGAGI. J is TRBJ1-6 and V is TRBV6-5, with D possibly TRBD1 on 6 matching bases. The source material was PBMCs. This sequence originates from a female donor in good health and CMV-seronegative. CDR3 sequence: CASSYSEGHFNSPLHF. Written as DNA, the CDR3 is TGTGCCAGCAGTTACTCCGAGGGACACTTTAATTCACCCCTCCACTTT.